This T cell receptor (beta chain) was recovered during a study of T cell responses to AZD1222 COVID-19 vaccine. Overall study findings and caveats: Most donors were white British, females outnumbered males, and clonal diversity was possibly underestimated. Along spike, vaccine-associated CD4 TCRs were found throughout, with dominance at 160-218 and 743-854. Variant regions that are unmutated are reportedly the target of nearly half of spike-specific TCRs. Baseline testing showed seropositivity in only a handful of AZD1222 recipients.

Notes on this clone: What it binds is unknown.

The CDR3 runs to 15 residues. V was clipped by 2 bases and J by 2 bases, with 14 bases between them. The germline gives CDR1 SGHKS, CDR2 YYEKEE (reference sequence). TCRdb's copy holds only in-frame clones and misses some; the assay was immunoSEQ multiplex PCR. The sample records more than 140,000 clones, more than 70% being singletons. The sample in question was peripheral blood, obtained on day 0 of MenACWY control vaccination. The chain has TRBV5-5 and TRBJ2-7; D could derive from TRBD1 or TRBD2 (7 bases each). The origin of this receptor is an adult in good health. Here the CDR3 DNA reads TGTGCCAGCAGCTTAGCGGGACAGTCTACCTACGAGCAGTACTTC. Its translation: CASSLAGQSTYEQYF. Drawing the rest from reference TRBV5-5 and TRBJ2-7, the complete variable domain is DAGVTQSPTHLIKTRGQQVTLRCSPISGHKSVSWYQQVLGQGPQFIFQYYEKEERGRGNFPDRFSARQFPNYSSELNVNALLLGDSALYLCASSLAGQSTYEQYFGPGTRLTVT.